Given below is one T cell receptor beta chain in context. Its cognate antigen is unknown. The source of the sample is a study of CD8 T cells in ankylosing spondylitis. Findings and caveats of the study: A TCR beta motif of roughly eight highly homologous variants seemed to mark ankylosing spondylitis blood. Clones linked with disease were CD8+ and fairly uncommon in the peripheral blood.

The CDR3 covers 13 residues. CDR1 SGHRS and CDR2 YFSETQ come from the germline V gene. V dropped 0 bases and J dropped 10; count of bases not matched to a gene: 4. TCRdb called the 5' RACE reads again in MiXCR, with one record for every CDR3 protein. This table has about 340,000 distinct CDR3 sequences, approximately 22% appearing once. The sequence derives from a male donor with ankylosing spondylitis or in good health (not recorded which). This chain connects TRBV5-1 to TRBJ2-5, with 9 bases lining up with TRBD1. The sample was blood, either unsorted or a sorted T cell fraction (not recorded which). The CDR3 protein is CASSLDRGPVQYF. The CDR3 bases are TGCGCCAGCAGCTTGGACAGGGGGCCGGTCCAGTACTTC.